This T cell receptor beta chain derives from a study of human T cells and chemical hapten exposure. TCRdb fed the RACE reads into MiXCR, producing one record per CDR3 protein. This table has 90,000 to 140,000 distinct CDR3 sequences, roughly a third appearing once. Germline CDR1 and CDR2: SGHTA and FQGTGA. V lost 5 bases and J 1 base, leaving 8 bases between the germline ends. This CDR3 has 13 residues. Time point defined: patch test 3, about 24 weeks after DPC sensitization. Treatment noted: therapeutic diphenylcyclopropenone sensitization with weekly scalp DPC. Unfractionated whole blood served as the source for total RNA extraction. In its sample, this clonotype was seen a few times.

The chain employs TRBV7-3 and TRBJ1-1, with D perhaps TRBD1 (6 bases). The sequencing here drew on whole blood, taken in connection with sensitization to the hapten diphenylcyclopropenone (DPC). This TCR derives from a man in his forties or fifties with alopecia areata. Some clones in this sample may be carry-over from other donors' samples. The CDR3 nucleotides are TGTGCCAGCAGCGTACAGGGGAACACTGAAGCTTTCTTT. It codes for CASSVQGNTEAFF.